The sequence of this TCR beta chain was determined in a study of human T cells and chemical hapten exposure (dated by TCRdb to 2020 to 2022). Some background on the complete study: For sensitization, 2% DPC in acetone was applied to a roughly 2 cm by roughly 2 cm area of upper inner arm skin. Weekly therapeutic DPC doses were additionally applied to the scalp of patients throughout the roughly 24-week study period. Patch testing on the upper back used Finn chambers containing 0.01% DPC, with scoring done after 6 days according to International Contact Dermatitis Research Group standards. Alopecia areata with under or over 50% scalp involvement, alopecia totalis and alopecia universalis were represented in the patient cohort, which was mostly female. Libraries were pooled for sequencing, and variation in per-sample TCR yields was attributed mainly to small differences in library volumes within the pool. In alopecia patients, the study followed how the peripheral blood TCR repertoire changed in vivo over primary and secondary sensitization to diphenylcyclopropenone (DPC), a hapten. Blood samples were taken from patients before sensitization (week 0) and then at 2, 6 and about 24 weeks after DPC sensitization. Around 30 alopecia patients provided blood for TCR sequencing at one to four time points (pre-sensitization, 2, 6 and 24 weeks). Study-wide conclusions, independent of this receptor: DPC sensitization did not change how many TCRs were above 1 in 1000 frequency, and no evidence was found of alterations in global repertoire structure. All patients had alopecia, a presumed autoimmune disease, so their immune response might differ from that of healthy individuals. Repeated subsampling changed both the strength of the expansion versus patch-test correlation and the threshold at which the correlation became significant. A positive correlation was found between the number of PT1 expanded TCRs and patch test score, with significance reached at thresholds 8, 16 and 32 but not 4. Significantly more large CDR3 similarity clusters were formed by expanded TCRs than by pre-sensitization or healthy control sets, consistent with antigen-driven responses.

This specimen's time point label, interpreted: patch test 1, 2 weeks after DPC sensitization. Reading the label with the study, this specimen's treatment or condition is: therapeutic diphenylcyclopropenone sensitization with weekly scalp DPC. At every patch-test visit, the blood draw took place before the patch test was put on. Patients were eligible if aged 18 to 70, diagnosed with alopecia and judged suitable for DPC therapy, and pregnant patients were excluded. Unfractionated whole blood was collected in Tempus Blood RNA tubes, and total RNA was extracted from that blood. Library creation used RACE. For sequencing, a NextSeq 500 was employed. During library preparation, unique molecular identifiers were attached to individual cDNA molecules so that TCRs could be counted in a quantitative, reproducible way. From each blood RNA sample, both TCR alpha and TCR beta chains were sequenced. Turning to the authors' computational methods: The median number of TCRs per sample was over 95,000, ranging from roughly 23,224 to 690,600. V, J and CDR3 annotation of the TCR reads was carried out using the Decombinator software suite. For PS versus PT1 abundance plots, all samples were subsampled to the same number of TCRs (28,000). TCRs were defined as expanded if absent before sensitization and observed at least eight times at the 2-week time point. TCRdb took the public reads, trimmed them with fastp at Q25, ran MiXCR for clone calling and kept in-frame beta chains. Rows matching on CDR3 protein sequence are summarized as one entry with the most common DNA and genes. TCRdb assigned the V and J calls; the authors' analysis was not used. Across this sample there are nearly 350,000 distinct CDR3 sequences, with 5.5% to 8% seen only once. About 8% of the sample is held by the ten biggest clonotypes.

This clonotype has just a few counts. There is no known antigen for this receptor. Base qualities are missing; no much larger clone stands one base away. Spanning cysteine to phenylalanine, the CDR3 consists of 9 amino acids. The retained sequence is limited to the CDR3, 27 bases, with the frame set at the first base. V is cut by 2 bases and J by 8 bases, and the space between the germline ends is 2 bases. Via the germline V gene, CDR1 is SGHTS and CDR2 YDEGEE. The rearranged chain carries TRBV5-8 and TRBJ2-7, with the D gene uncertain. Sequencing was performed on whole blood, taken in connection with sensitization to the hapten diphenylcyclopropenone (DPC). This TCR came from a woman younger than 30 with alopecia areata. Some clones in this sample may be carry-over from other donors' samples. The DNA is TGTGCCAGCAGCTTTAAGCAGTACTTC. Its translation is CASSFKQYF.